One and the same sample provided the 20 T cell receptor beta chains below, sequenced in a study of blood T cell repertoires in COVID-19. The protocol was immunoSEQ multiplex PCR, while the TCRdb copy is restricted to in-frame clones and leaves out a portion. The data contain fewer than 200,000 clones, roughly 70% of them singletons. Sequences were obtained from peripheral blood. These receptors all stem from a woman older than 75 with acute or convalescent COVID-19.

The rearrangement uses TRBV7-3 and TRBJ1-1; D is possibly TRBD1 (6 bases). CDR3 length equals 14 residues. Trimming pared 5 bases from V and 4 bases from J, leaving 14 bases between. Germline-derived CDR1 and CDR2 are SGHTA and FQGTGA. The CDR3 sequence is CASSPTGYRTEAFF. The CDR3 DNA is TGTGCCAGCAGCCCTACAGGGTACCGCACTGAAGCTTTCTTT. Complete variable domain (other parts from reference TRBV7-3 and TRBJ1-1): GAGVSQTPSNKVTEKGKYVELRCDPISGHTALYWYRQSLGQGPEFLIYFQGTGAADDSGLPNDRFFAVRPEGSVSTLKIQRTERGDSAVYLCASSPTGYRTEAFFGQGTRLTVV.

CDR3 sequence reads: CAWSVLGGNTEAFF. In DNA, the CDR3 is TGTGCCTGGAGTGTACTTGGAGGGAACACTGAAGCTTTCTTT. The chain is built from TRBV30 and TRBJ1-1; D remains ambiguous. This CDR3 comprises 14 residues. The germline CDR1 and CDR2 sequences are GTSNPN and SVGIG (reference sequence). The V gene lost 0 bases and the J gene lost 1 base, with 9 bases spanning the gap.

This chain uses TRBV19 with TRBJ1-5; a possible D gene is TRBD1 (6 bases). Germline lookup yields CDR1 LNHDA and CDR2 SQIVND (reference sequence). Trimming stripped 0 bases from V and 4 bases from J, with 10 bases between. The CDR3 has 15 residues. The CDR3 is CASSIDQGRNQPQHF. The CDR3 DNA reads as TGTGCCAGTAGTATAGATCAGGGGCGGAATCAGCCCCAGCATTTT.

V gene TRBV5-1 combines with J gene TRBJ2-3, with TRBD2 matching 13 bases. The CDR3 has 16 residues. Germline V gene sequence: CDR1 SGHRS, CDR2 YFSETQ. The V and J ends lost 4 bases and 0 bases, in that order; junction bases with no gene match: 2. The CDR3 DNA reads as TGCGCCAGCAGCCCGGGACTAGCGGGAAGCACAGATACGCAGTATTTT. This codes for CASSPGLAGSTDTQYF.

The rearrangement joins TRBV7-8 to TRBJ2-1; D is possibly TRBD2 (6 bases). Germline V lookup: CDR1 SGHVS, CDR2 FQNEAQ. The V and J ends lost 5 bases and 12 bases respectively, with 14 bases between them. This CDR3 contains 12 residues. The CDR3 bases are TGTGCCAGCAGCCGGTCCGGGACTTTGCAGTTCTTC. This sequence encodes CASSRSGTLQFF.

The rearrangement uses TRBV11-2 and TRBJ2-7; D is ambiguous. Germline-derived CDR1 and CDR2 are SGHAT and FQNNGV. The CDR3 spans 18 residues. V was shortened by 3 bases and J by 3 bases, with 24 bases between the two germline ends. This chain's CDR3 is CASSFGGLLTMTRYEQYF. The DNA of the CDR3 is TGTGCCAGCAGCTTCGGCGGCCTGTTAACCATGACCCGCTACGAGCAGTACTTC.

The rearrangement joins TRBV18 to TRBJ2-3; no firm D call. The V gene's germline CDR1 is KGHSH and CDR2 LQKENI. This CDR3 spans 15 amino acids. Trimming removed 2 bases from V and 1 base from J, with 10 bases in between. The CDR3: CASSPLASGTDTQYF. CDR3 nucleotides: TGTGCCAGCTCACCATTGGCTAGTGGCACAGATACGCAGTATTTT. The whole variable domain, filled in from reference TRBV18 and TRBJ2-3, reads NAGVMQNPRHLVRRRGQEARLRCSPMKGHSHVYWYRQLPEEGLKFMVYLQKENIIDESGMPKERFSAEFPKEGPSILRIQQVVRGDSAAYFCASSPLASGTDTQYFGPGTRLTVL.

The gene calls are TRBV18 and TRBJ2-1, with 11 nucleotides matching TRBD1. Germline CDR1 and CDR2: KGHSH and LQKENI. CDR3 length equals 16 residues. V dropped 5 bases and J dropped 8; count of bases not matched to a gene: 11. CDR3 sequence (DNA): TGTGCCAGCTCAGGCATCGGACAGGGGGCTGGGCATGAGCAGTTCTTC. It encodes CASSGIGQGAGHEQFF. The whole variable domain, remainder taken from reference TRBV18 and TRBJ2-1, is NAGVMQNPRHLVRRRGQEARLRCSPMKGHSHVYWYRQLPEEGLKFMVYLQKENIIDESGMPKERFSAEFPKEGPSILRIQQVVRGDSAAYFCASSGIGQGAGHEQFFGPGTRLTVL.

Only a few counts were recorded for this clone. The genes are TRBV28 and TRBJ1-4; D is unclear. The CDR3 sequence is 14 residues long. The V end was cut by 2 bases, the J end by 8 bases, with 12 bases between. From germline, CDR1 is MDHEN and CDR2 SYDVKM. CDR3 DNA sequence: TGTGCCAGCAGTTTAGCAGAGGGTAGGGAAAAACTGTTTTTT. Residues: CASSLAEGREKLFF. Variable domain in full (rest from reference TRBV28 and TRBJ1-4): DVKVTQSSRYLVKRTGEKVFLECVQDMDHENMFWYRQDPGLGLRLIYFSYDVKMKEKGDIPEGYSVSREKKERFSLILESASTNQTSMYLCASSLAEGREKLFFGSGTQLSVL.

The chain links TRBV6-5 to TRBJ2-7; D possibly corresponds to TRBD2 (5 bases). This CDR3 is built from 15 residues. V lost 2 bases to trimming and J lost 3 bases, with 14 bases between them. Germline V gives CDR1 MNHEY, CDR2 SVGAGI. CDR3 DNA: TGTGCCAGCAGTTACGGCCGGGGTACGGGCTACGAGCAGTACTTC. Translated: CASSYGRGTGYEQYF.

The chain couples TRBV5-1 to TRBJ1-1; D unresolved. The ends were cut back, 2 bases at V and 0 bases at J, with 8 bases in the middle. Germline-derived CDR1 and CDR2 are SGHRS and YFSETQ. The CDR3 is 14 amino acids. The DNA for the CDR3 is TGCGCCAGCAGCTTTAACGACTTGAACACTGAAGCTTTCTTT. Amino acids: CASSFNDLNTEAFF.

The rearrangement joins TRBV7-7 to TRBJ1-6; D not resolved. This CDR3 spans 18 amino acids. Looked up from germline, CDR1 is SSHAT and CDR2 is FNYEAQ (reference sequence). V dropped 0 bases and J dropped 2 bases, with 14 bases sitting between them. CDR3 sequence: CASSLAYQEFPYNSPLHF. Here the CDR3 DNA reads TGTGCCAGCAGCTTAGCGTATCAGGAATTCCCCTATAATTCACCCCTCCACTTT.

In its sample, this clone was seen a few times. The chain employs TRBV10-3 and TRBJ2-3, with D possibly matching TRBD2 (6 bases). The CDR3 has 14 residues. CDR1 is ENHRY, CDR2 SYGVKD, per germline. V was clipped by 8 bases and J by 0 bases, with 12 bases between them. DNA for the CDR3: TGTGCCATCCGGGGGTGGGAAAGCACAGATACGCAGTATTTT. Its translation is CAIRGWESTDTQYF.

This clone was found a few times. The gene calls are TRBV7-2 and TRBJ2-4; 11 bases match TRBD2. The V gene's germline CDR1 is SGHTA and CDR2 FQGNSA. CDR3 length: 17 amino acids. The junction had 3 bases not matched to a gene; V was cut back by 2 bases and J by 0 bases. The CDR3 spells CASSLFTSGRAKNIQYF. The DNA of the CDR3 is TGTGCCAGCAGCTTATTTACTAGCGGGAGAGCCAAAAACATTCAGTACTTC.

The chain combines TRBV19 with TRBJ1-4; possibly TRBD1 for D (6 bases). This CDR3 is 15 amino acids long. Germline CDR1 LNHDA, CDR2 SQIVND (reference sequence). The V and J ends lost 2 bases and 3 bases respectively, with 10 bases between them. This CDR3 is CASSILGTSNEKLFF. The CDR3 DNA is TGTGCCAGTAGTATATTGGGGACATCTAATGAAAAACTGTTTTTT.

V and J are TRBV28 and TRBJ1-3, with D maybe TRBD1 (5 bases). The CDR3 covers 15 residues. Deletions cut 2 bases from V and 0 bases from J, with 8 bases between. In germline, CDR1 is MDHEN, CDR2 SYDVKM. CDR3 sequence (DNA): TGTGCCAGCAGTTTAGGCGGGGCCTCTGGAAACACCATATATTTT. The encoded protein is CASSLGGASGNTIYF.

J is TRBJ2-7 and V is TRBV5-1; D is possibly TRBD2 (7 bases). The CDR3 runs 16 residues. Deletions cut 4 bases from V and 0 bases from J, with 17 bases between. Germline CDR1 SGHRS, CDR2 YFSETQ. For the CDR3, the DNA is TGCGCCAGCAGCAGTCCTACGGGGGGCAACTCCTACGAGCAGTACTTC. As protein: CASSSPTGGNSYEQYF.

The genes are TRBV27 and TRBJ1-1, with 12 bases that match TRBD1. The CDR3 is made up of 16 amino acids. Germline values: CDR1 MNHEY, CDR2 SMNVEV (reference sequence). V gave up 4 bases and J gave up 4 bases; unmatched junction bases: 7. The CDR3 sequence is CASSSPGQGARTEAFF. The DNA for the CDR3 is TGTGCCAGCAGTTCTCCGGGACAGGGGGCGCGCACTGAAGCTTTCTTT.

CDR3 loop: CASRVSGNTGELFF. In nucleotides, the CDR3 is TGTGCCAGCAGGGTTAGCGGGAACACCGGGGAGCTGTTTTTT. The rearrangement joins TRBV7-9 to TRBJ2-2, with TRBD2 as a possible D gene (6 bases). Per germline, CDR1 SEHNR and CDR2 FQNEAQ (reference sequence). This CDR3 has 14 residues. Trimming cost V 6 bases and J 1 base, with 9 bases left between them.

This clone was picked up a small number of times. The genes are TRBV3-1 (or the pseudogene TRBV3-2) and TRBJ1-6, with 8 positions matching TRBD1. V lost 3 bases to trimming and J lost 8 bases; unmatched junction nucleotides: 6. CDR1 and CDR2 (germline): LGHDT, YNNKEL (reference sequence). The CDR3 totals 15 residues. This chain's CDR3 is CASSHGQGGDSPLHF. The CDR3 DNA follows: TGTGCCAGCAGCCATGGACAGGGTGGCGATTCACCCCTCCACTTT.